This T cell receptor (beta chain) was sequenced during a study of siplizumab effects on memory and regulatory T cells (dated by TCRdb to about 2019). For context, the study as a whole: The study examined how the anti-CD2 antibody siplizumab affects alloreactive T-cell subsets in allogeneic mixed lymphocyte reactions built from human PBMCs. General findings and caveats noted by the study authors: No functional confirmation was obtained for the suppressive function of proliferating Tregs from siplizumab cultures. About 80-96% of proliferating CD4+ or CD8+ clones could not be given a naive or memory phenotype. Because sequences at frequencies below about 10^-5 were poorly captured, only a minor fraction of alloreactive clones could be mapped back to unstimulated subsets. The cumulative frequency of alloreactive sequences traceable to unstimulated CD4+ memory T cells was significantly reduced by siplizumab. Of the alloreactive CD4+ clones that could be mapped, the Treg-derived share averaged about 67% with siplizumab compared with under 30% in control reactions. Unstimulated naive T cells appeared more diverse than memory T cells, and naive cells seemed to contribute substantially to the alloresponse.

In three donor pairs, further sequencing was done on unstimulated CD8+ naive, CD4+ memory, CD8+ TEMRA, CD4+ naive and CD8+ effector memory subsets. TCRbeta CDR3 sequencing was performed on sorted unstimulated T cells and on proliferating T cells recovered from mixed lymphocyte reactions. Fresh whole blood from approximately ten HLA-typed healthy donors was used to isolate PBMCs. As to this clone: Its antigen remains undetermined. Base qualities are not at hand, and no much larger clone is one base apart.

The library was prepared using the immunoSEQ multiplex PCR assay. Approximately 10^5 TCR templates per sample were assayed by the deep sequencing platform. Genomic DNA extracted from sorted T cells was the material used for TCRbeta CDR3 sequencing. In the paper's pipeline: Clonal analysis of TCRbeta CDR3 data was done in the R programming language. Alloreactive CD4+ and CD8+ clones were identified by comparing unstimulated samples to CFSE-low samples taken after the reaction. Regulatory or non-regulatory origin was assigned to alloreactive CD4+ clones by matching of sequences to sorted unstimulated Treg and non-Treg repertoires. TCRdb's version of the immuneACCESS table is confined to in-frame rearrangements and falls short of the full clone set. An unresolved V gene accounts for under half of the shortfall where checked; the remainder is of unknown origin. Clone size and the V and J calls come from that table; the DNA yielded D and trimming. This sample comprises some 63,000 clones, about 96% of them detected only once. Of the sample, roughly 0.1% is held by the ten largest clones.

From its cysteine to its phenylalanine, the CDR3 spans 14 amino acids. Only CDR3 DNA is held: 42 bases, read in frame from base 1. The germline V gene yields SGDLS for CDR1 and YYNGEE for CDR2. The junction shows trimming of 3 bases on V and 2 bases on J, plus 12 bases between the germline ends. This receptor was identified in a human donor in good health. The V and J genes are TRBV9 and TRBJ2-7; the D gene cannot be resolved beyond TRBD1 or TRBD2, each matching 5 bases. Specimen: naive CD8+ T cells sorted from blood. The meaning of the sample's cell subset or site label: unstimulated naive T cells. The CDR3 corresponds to CASSASGTPYEQYF. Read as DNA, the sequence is TGTGCCAGCAGCGCGTCCGGGACCCCCTACGAGCAGTACTTC.